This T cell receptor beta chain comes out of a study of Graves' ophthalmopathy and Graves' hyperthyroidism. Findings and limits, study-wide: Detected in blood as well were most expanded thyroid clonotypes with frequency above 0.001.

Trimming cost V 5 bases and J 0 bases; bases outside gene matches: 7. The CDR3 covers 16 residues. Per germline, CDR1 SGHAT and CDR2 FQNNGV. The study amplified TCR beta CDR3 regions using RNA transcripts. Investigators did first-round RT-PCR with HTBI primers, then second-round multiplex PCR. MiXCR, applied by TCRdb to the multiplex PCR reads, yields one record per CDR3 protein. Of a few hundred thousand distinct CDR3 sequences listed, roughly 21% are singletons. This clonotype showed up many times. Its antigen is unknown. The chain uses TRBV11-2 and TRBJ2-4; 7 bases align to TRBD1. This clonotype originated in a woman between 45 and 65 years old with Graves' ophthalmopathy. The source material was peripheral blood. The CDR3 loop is CASSTRDSTAKNIQYF. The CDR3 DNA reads TGTGCCAGCAGCACGAGGGACAGTACAGCCAAAAACATTCAGTACTTC.